This T cell receptor beta chain appears in the sequencing data of a study of radiotherapy plus CTLA-4 blockade in lung cancer. Overall study context: Disease control was present in 30% to 35% of patients, and objective responses in approximately 20%. Overall study results and limits: Blood-borne expansion of tumor-derived TCR clones followed radiotherapy plus ipilimumab.

A note on this clone: Its antigen is undetermined.

Focal radiation and CTLA-4 blockade (ipilimumab) were tested in chemo-refractory metastatic non-small-cell lung cancer patients. The method was immunoSEQ multiplex PCR; TCRdb's version includes in-frame clones alone and lacks a portion of them. Among approximately 67,000 clones listed, under 85% were seen once. This specimen was peripheral blood, taken from a patient treated with radiotherapy plus ipilimumab. This clonotype was obtained from a human donor with non-small cell lung cancer who had a partial response to radiotherapy plus ipilimumab.

CDR3 sequence: CASSERGGGFGEQYF. The CDR3 DNA is TGTGCCAGCAGTGAAAGGGGAGGGGGATTCGGCGAGCAGTACTTC. The rearrangement links TRBV2 to TRBJ2-5; tentative D call: TRBD2 (7 bases). The last part of the DNA fits TRBJ2-7 better; the J call may be wrong. Germline V CDR1 and CDR2: SNHLY, FYNNEI. CDR3 length: 15 amino acids.